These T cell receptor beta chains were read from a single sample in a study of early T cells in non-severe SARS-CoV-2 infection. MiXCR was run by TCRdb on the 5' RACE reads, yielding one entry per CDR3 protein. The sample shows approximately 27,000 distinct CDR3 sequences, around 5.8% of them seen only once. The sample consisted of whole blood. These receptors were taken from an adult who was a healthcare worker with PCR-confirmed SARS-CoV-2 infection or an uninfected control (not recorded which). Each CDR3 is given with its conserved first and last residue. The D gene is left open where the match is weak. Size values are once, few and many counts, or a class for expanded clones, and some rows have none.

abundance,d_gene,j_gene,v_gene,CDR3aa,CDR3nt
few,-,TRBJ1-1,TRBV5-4,CASSLETVNTEAFF,TGTGCCAGCAGCTTGGAAACGGTTAACACTGAAGCTTTCTTT
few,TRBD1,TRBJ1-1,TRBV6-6,CASSFTGEGTEAFF,TGTGCCAGCAGTTTTACAGGGGAAGGCACTGAAGCTTTCTTT
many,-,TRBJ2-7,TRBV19,CASSMSDSSYEQYF,TGTGCCAGTAGTATGTCGGACAGTTCCTACGAGCAGTACTTC
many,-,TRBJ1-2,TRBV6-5,CASSLDGVYGYTF,TGTGCCAGCAGCCTAGACGGAGTCTATGGCTACACCTTC
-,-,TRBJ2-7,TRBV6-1,CASSPEGSYEQYF,TGTGCCAGCAGTCCGGAGGGGTCCTACGAGCAGTACTTC
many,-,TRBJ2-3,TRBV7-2,CASSSSHTQYF,TGTGCCAGCAGCTCCTCACATACGCAGTATTTT
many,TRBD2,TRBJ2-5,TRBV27,CASSWASGFQETQYF,TGTGCCAGCAGTTGGGCTAGCGGGTTTCAAGAGACCCAGTACTTC
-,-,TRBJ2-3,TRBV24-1,CATSDLSGDLTDTQYF,TGTGCCACCAGTGATTTGTCAGGCGACCTCACAGATACGCAGTATTTT
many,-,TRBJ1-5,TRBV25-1,CASSDPRTNQPQHF,TGTGCCAGCAGTGATCCCCGGACAAATCAGCCCCAGCATTTT
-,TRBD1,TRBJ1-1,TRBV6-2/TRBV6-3,CATTGPTDTEAFF,TGTGCCACGACAGGGCCGACAGACACTGAAGCTTTCTTT
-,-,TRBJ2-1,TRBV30,CAWSAPNNEQFF,TGTGCCTGGAGTGCGCCCAACAATGAGCAGTTCTTC
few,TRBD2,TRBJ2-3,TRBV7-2,CASSFRQRGSTDTQYF,TGTGCCAGCAGCTTTAGACAGCGGGGCAGCACAGATACGCAGTATTTT
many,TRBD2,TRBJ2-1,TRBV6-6,CASSPLAGDSYNEQFF,TGTGCCAGCAGTCCCCTAGCGGGAGACTCCTACAATGAGCAGTTCTTC
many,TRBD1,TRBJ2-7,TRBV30,CACTGQGSYEQYF,TGTGCCTGCACGGGACAGGGGTCCTACGAGCAGTACTTC
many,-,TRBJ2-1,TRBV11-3,CASSPGPGANEQFF,TGTGCCAGCAGCCCAGGCCCAGGGGCCAATGAGCAGTTCTTC
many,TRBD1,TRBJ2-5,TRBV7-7,CASSQDRLQETQYF,TGTGCTAGCAGCCAGGACAGGCTCCAAGAGACCCAGTACTTC
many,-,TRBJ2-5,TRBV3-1,CASSQDGLRGTQYF,TGTGCCAGCAGCCAAGATGGACTGAGAGGGACCCAGTACTTC
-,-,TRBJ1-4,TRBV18,CASSPPEFPEKLFF,TGTGCCAGCTCACCCCCGGAATTCCCTGAAAAACTGTTTTTT